Listed below are T cell receptor beta chains from one sample, sequenced in a study of cytomegalovirus exposure and HLA in healthy donors. Sequencing used immunoSEQ multiplex PCR; TCRdb keeps in-frame clones, though not all of them. The sample records 97,000 or so clones, approximately 94% being singletons. The sample comprised PBMCs. Receptors originate from a woman between 18 and 29 years old in good health and CMV-seronegative. The CDR3 runs from the conserved cysteine through the conserved F or W. Fields, in order: V gene, CDR3 length, J gene, CDR3 protein.

V gene: TRBV9
CDR3 length: 14
J gene: TRBJ1-2
CDR3 protein: CASSVGRGNYGYTF

V gene: TRBV18
CDR3 length: 15
J gene: TRBJ1-3
CDR3 protein: CASSPPSGSGNTIYF

V gene: TRBV7-9
CDR3 length: 17
J gene: TRBJ2-1
CDR3 protein: CASTKTPGLAFEDEQFF

V gene: TRBV5-1
CDR3 length: 16
J gene: TRBJ1-3
CDR3 protein: CASSTVGGSSGNTIYF

V gene: TRBV6-1
CDR3 length: 14
J gene: TRBJ1-2
CDR3 protein: CASRRQGANYGYTF

V gene: TRBV30
CDR3 length: 13
J gene: TRBJ2-5
CDR3 protein: CAWSGGDRETQYF

V gene: TRBV19
CDR3 length: 14
J gene: TRBJ1-1
CDR3 protein: CASSTRGGNTEAFF

V gene: TRBV14
CDR3 length: 17
J gene: TRBJ2-1
CDR3 protein: CASSQDLGAGVYNEQFF

V gene: TRBV9
CDR3 length: 15
J gene: TRBJ2-7
CDR3 protein: CASSVGGQGDLEQYF

V gene: TRBV15
CDR3 length: 15
J gene: TRBJ2-1
CDR3 protein: CATSREGAGENEQFF

V gene: TRBV9
CDR3 length: 17
J gene: TRBJ1-4
CDR3 protein: CASSVEGGLATNEKLFF

V gene: TRBV7-2
CDR3 length: 14
J gene: TRBJ2-1
CDR3 protein: CASSLGLAGNEQFF

V gene: TRBV7-2
CDR3 length: 16
J gene: TRBJ1-4
CDR3 protein: CASSQNGGAIGEKLFF

V gene: TRBV11-2
CDR3 length: 13
J gene: TRBJ2-1
CDR3 protein: CASSFSGTDEQFF

V gene: TRBV9
CDR3 length: 13
J gene: TRBJ2-1
CDR3 protein: CASSVTGAHEQFF

V gene: TRBV5-1
CDR3 length: 15
J gene: TRBJ1-3
CDR3 protein: CASSPGDQARNTIYF

V gene: TRBV10-3
CDR3 length: 15
J gene: TRBJ2-7
CDR3 protein: CATLADSLNSYEQYF

V gene: TRBV6-5
CDR3 length: 13
J gene: TRBJ2-2
CDR3 protein: CASSSSTPGELFF

V gene: TRBV6-5
CDR3 length: 15
J gene: TRBJ2-1
CDR3 protein: CASSTSGSSGNEQFF

V gene: TRBV5-4
CDR3 length: 12
J gene: TRBJ2-7
CDR3 protein: CASSFIAGEQYF

V gene: TRBV4-2
CDR3 length: 17
J gene: TRBJ2-2
CDR3 protein: CASSQVSDRVYRGELFF

V gene: TRBV30
CDR3 length: 14
J gene: TRBJ2-3
CDR3 protein: CAWNRDRTTDTQYF

V gene: TRBV5-1
CDR3 length: 15
J gene: TRBJ2-3
CDR3 protein: CASSAGQGSTDTQYF

V gene: TRBV6-5
CDR3 length: 13
J gene: TRBJ1-1
CDR3 protein: CASSLGGNTEAFF